This TCR beta chain originates from a study of a mutant IDH1 vaccine in newly diagnosed glioma. Study information: Eight vaccinations were given in weeks 1, 3, 5, 7, 11, 15, 19 and 23. Every participant had undergone radiotherapy, temozolomide, or both before, and most underwent both. Whole-study findings and limits: 85% to 95% of patients showed vaccine-induced immune responses across multiple MHC alleles.

Time point: week 11, during vaccination. The content of each vaccine dose was 300 ug of mutant IDH1 20-mer peptide, and topical imiquimod accompanied it. Those who donated had recent WHO grade 3 or 4 IDH1-mutant, ATRX-lost astrocytomas. The repertoire was sequenced with immunoSEQ multiplex PCR; TCRdb's copy has only in-frame clones and lacks some. Of some 60,000 clones listed, roughly four fifths are singletons. As for this clone: Its specificity is not known.

The CDR3 runs to 16 residues. V gave up 0 bases and J gave up 4 bases; unmatched junction bases: 4. Germline CDR1 SGDLS, CDR2 YYNGEE. This sequence originates from a young man with glioma. This rearrangement joins TRBV9 to TRBJ2-1; the match to TRBD2 covers 10 bases. The sequencing used PBMCs, collected from a glioma patient whose treatment included an IDH1 peptide vaccine. Here the CDR3 reads CASSVAGLASYNEQFF. In nucleotides, the CDR3 is TGTGCCAGCAGCGTAGCGGGACTAGCGTCTTACAATGAGCAGTTCTTC.